This T cell receptor (beta chain) was sequenced during a study of CD8 T cells in Susac syndrome. An input of 0.5 to 1 ug of RNA was subjected to reverse transcription using random hexamers. TCRdb re-derived calls from the immunoSEQ multiplex PCR reads in MiXCR, one entry per CDR3 protein. The sample contains 110,000 or so distinct CDR3 sequences, roughly 96% of which appear only once. This clonotype is a singleton in its sample. Germline V gene lookup returns CDR1 DFQATT and CDR2 SNEGSKA (reference sequence). The CDR3 contains 11 residues. V lost 3 bases and J 8 bases, leaving 11 bases between the germline ends. Matched for age and sex, the controls were healthy donors.

V gene TRBV20-1 combines with J gene TRBJ2-7; D remains unclear. Sequencing was performed on CD4+ T cells from PBMCs. The receptor was isolated from a human donor in good health. The CDR3 reads CSARVGNKQYF. The CDR3 region has the DNA TGCAGTGCTAGGGTAGGGAACAAGCAGTACTTC.